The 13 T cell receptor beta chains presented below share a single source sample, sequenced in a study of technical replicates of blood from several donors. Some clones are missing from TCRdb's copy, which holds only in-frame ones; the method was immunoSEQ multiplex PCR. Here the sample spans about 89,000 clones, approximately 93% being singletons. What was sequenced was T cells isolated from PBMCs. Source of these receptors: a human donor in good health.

CDR3 nucleotide sequence: TGCGCCAGCAGCCCCGGGGCAGGGGGAGGCTCTGGGGCCAACGTCCTGACTTTC. It codes for CASSPGAGGGSGANVLTF. V gene TRBV5-1 combines with J gene TRBJ2-6; D is perhaps TRBD1 (7 bases). Germline CDR1 and CDR2: SGHRS and YFSETQ. The V end was cut by 4 bases, the J end by 0 bases, with 17 bases between. The CDR3 extends over 18 amino acids.

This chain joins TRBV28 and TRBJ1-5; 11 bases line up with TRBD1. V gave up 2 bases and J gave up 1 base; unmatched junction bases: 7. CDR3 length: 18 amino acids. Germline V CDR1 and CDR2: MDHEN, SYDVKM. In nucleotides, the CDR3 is TGTGCCAGCAGTTTAGAGGACAGGGGGCAGGGGAGCAATCAGCCCCAGCATTTT. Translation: CASSLEDRGQGSNQPQHF.

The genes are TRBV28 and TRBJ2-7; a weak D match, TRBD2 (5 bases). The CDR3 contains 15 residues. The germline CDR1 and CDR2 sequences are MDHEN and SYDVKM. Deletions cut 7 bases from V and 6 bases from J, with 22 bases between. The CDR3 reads CASKLLRGRSGEQYF. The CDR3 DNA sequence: TGTGCCAGCAAGCTACTCCGGGGTCGGTCCGGCGAGCAGTACTTC.

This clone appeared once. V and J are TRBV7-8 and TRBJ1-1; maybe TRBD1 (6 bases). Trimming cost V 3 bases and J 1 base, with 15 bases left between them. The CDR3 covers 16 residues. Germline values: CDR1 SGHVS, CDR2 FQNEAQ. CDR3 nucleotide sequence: TGTGCCAGCAGCTTTGGCCTCGGGGGGGCGAACACTGAAGCTTTCTTT. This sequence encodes CASSFGLGGANTEAFF.

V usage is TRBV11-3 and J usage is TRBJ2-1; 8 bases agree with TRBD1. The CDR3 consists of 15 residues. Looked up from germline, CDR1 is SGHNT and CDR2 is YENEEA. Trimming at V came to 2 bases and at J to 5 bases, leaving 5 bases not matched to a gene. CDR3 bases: TGTGCCAGCAGCTTACAGGGGGCTGGACACAATGAGCAGTTCTTC. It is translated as CASSLQGAGHNEQFF. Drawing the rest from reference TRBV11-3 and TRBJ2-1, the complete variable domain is EAGVVQSPRYKIIEKKQPVAFWCNPISGHNTLYWYLQNLGQGPELLIRYENEEAVDDSQLPKDRFSAERLKGVDSTLKIQPAELGDSAVYLCASSLQGAGHNEQFFGPGTRLTVL.

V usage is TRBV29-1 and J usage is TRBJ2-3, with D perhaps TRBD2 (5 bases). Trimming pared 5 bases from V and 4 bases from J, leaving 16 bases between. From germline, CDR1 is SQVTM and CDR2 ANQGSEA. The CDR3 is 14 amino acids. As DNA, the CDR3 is TGCAGCGTTTTAGGACTCCCGAGCGCAGATACGCAGTATTTT. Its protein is CSVLGLPSADTQYF.

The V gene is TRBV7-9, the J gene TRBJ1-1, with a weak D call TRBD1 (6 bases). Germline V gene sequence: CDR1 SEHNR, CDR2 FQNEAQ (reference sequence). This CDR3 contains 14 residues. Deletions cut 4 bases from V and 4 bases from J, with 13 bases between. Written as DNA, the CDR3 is TGTGCCAGCAGCTCACCCGCAGGGGCCACTGAAGCTTTCTTT. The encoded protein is CASSSPAGATEAFF. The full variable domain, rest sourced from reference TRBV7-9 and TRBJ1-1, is DTGVSQNPRHKITKRGQNVTFRCDPISEHNRLYWYRQTLGQGPEFLTYFQNEAQLEKSRLLSDRFSAERPKGSFSTLEIQRTEQGDSAMYLCASSSPAGATEAFFGQGTRLTVV.

CDR3 sequence reads: CASSYSRGAHGEQFF. The DNA for the CDR3 is TGTGCCAGCAGTTACTCCCGGGGGGCCCACGGTGAGCAGTTCTTC. This rearrangement joins TRBV6-6 to TRBJ2-1; a weak D match, TRBD2 (7 bases). CDR1 is MNHNY and CDR2 is SVGAGI in the germline V gene (reference sequence). The CDR3 is 15 amino acids. Trimming stripped 0 bases from V and 9 bases from J, with 15 bases between.

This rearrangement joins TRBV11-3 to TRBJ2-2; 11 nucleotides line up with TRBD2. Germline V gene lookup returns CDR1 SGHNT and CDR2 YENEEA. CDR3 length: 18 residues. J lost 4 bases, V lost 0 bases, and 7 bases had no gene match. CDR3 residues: CASSLEPLLAGATGELFF. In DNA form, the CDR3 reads TGTGCCAGCAGCTTAGAGCCACTACTAGCGGGGGCCACCGGGGAGCTGTTTTTT.

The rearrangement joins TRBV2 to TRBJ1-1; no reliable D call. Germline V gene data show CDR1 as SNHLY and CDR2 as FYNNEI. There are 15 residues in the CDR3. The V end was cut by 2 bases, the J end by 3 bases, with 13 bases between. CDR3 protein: CASSERSDLHTEAFF. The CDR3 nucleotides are TGTGCCAGCAGTGAACGGTCCGACTTACACACTGAAGCTTTCTTT. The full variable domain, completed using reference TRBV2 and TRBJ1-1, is EPEVTQTPSHQVTQMGQEVILRCVPISNHLYFYWYRQILGQKVEFLVSFYNNEISEKSEIFDDQFSVERPDGSNFTLKIRSTKLEDSAMYFCASSERSDLHTEAFFGQGTRLTVV.

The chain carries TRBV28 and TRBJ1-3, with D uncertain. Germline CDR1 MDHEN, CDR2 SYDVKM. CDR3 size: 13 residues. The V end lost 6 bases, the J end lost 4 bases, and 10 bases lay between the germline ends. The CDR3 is CASRLRYGNTIYF. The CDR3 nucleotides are TGTGCCAGCAGGTTGCGGTACGGAAACACCATATATTTT.

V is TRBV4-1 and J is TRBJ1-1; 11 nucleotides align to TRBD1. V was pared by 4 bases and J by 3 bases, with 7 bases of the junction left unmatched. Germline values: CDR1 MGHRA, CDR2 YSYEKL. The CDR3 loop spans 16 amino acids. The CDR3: CASSLSGTGGDTEAFF. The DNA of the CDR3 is TGCGCCAGCAGCCTCTCCGGGACAGGGGGGGACACTGAAGCTTTCTTT.

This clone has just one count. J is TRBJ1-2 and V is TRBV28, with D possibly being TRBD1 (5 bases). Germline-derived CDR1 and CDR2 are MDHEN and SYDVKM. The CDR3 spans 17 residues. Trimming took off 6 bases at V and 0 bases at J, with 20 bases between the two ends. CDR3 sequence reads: CASRDDSVIPSNYGYTF. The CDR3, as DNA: TGTGCCAGCAGAGATGACAGCGTTATACCCTCTAACTATGGCTACACCTTC.